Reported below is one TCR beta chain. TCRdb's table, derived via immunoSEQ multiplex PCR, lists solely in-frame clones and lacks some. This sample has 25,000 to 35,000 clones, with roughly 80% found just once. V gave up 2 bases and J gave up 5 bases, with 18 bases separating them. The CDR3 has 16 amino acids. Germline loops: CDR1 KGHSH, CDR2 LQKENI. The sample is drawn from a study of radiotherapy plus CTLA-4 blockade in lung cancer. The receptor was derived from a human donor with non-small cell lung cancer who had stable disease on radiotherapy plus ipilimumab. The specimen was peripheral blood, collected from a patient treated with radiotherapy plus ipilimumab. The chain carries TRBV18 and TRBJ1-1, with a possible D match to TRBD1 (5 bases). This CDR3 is CASSPVSGLSGTEAFF. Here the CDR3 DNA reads TGTGCCAGCTCACCAGTCTCCGGACTCTCAGGGACTGAAGCTTTCTTT.